A selection of T cell receptor beta chains follows, all from one sample in a study of identical twins. MiXCR was run by TCRdb on the 5' RACE reads, yielding one entry per CDR3 protein. Among more than 600,000 distinct CDR3 sequences listed, over 15% were seen once. Another study also made use of these data, one on T cells expressing NK-cell markers.

Sequencing used PBMCs. The receptors come from a woman aged 18 to 35 in good health. CDR3s include the opening cysteine and the closing phenylalanine or tryptophan. The order of the fields is J gene, clone size, D gene, V gene, CDR3 protein, CDR3 DNA. The D gene is left open where the match is weak. Not every row has a clone size; where given, it reads once, few, many or a size class.

TRBJ2-7	-	-	TRBV20-1	CSARVREGPPYEQYF	TGCAGTGCTAGAGTACGTGAGGGGCCCCCCTACGAGCAGTACTTC
TRBJ2-7	few	TRBD2	TRBV6-6	CASSFLGGDEQYF	TGTGCCAGCAGTTTTCTCGGGGGGGACGAGCAGTACTTC
TRBJ1-2	-	TRBD1	TRBV5-1	CASSRPGTESDGYTF	TGCGCCAGCAGCCGTCCCGGGACAGAGTCGGATGGCTACACCTTC
TRBJ1-5	-	-	TRBV12-3/TRBV12-4	CASSLAPSGQPQHF	TGTGCCAGCAGTTTAGCGCCGTCCGGGCAGCCCCAGCATTTT
TRBJ1-1	many	-	TRBV20-1	CSTESMNTEAFF	TGCAGTACTGAGTCCATGAACACTGAAGCTTTCTTT
TRBJ2-5	-	TRBD2	TRBV12-3/TRBV12-4	CATASGGGTQYF	TGTGCCACCGCCTCGGGGGGTGGGACCCAGTACTTC
TRBJ2-5	-	-	TRBV6-2/TRBV6-3	CASSPPGGTKTQYF	TGTGCCAGCAGTCCGCCCGGGGGAACGAAGACCCAGTACTTC
TRBJ2-5	-	-	TRBV20-1	CSARGGRGAGETQYF	TGCAGTGCTAGAGGGGGCCGGGGGGCCGGGGAGACCCAGTACTTC
TRBJ2-3	-	-	TRBV20-1	CSARAHVRTDTQYF	TGCAGTGCTAGAGCCCATGTACGCACAGATACGCAGTATTTT
TRBJ2-3	-	TRBD2	TRBV12-3/TRBV12-4	CAISPRAGLAGVLTDTQYF	TGTGCCATCAGTCCCCGGGCGGGACTAGCGGGGGTCCTCACAGATACGCAGTATTTT
TRBJ2-3	-	-	TRBV14	CASSQGSISTDTQYF	TGTGCCAGCAGCCAAGGGTCGATAAGCACAGATACGCAGTATTTT
TRBJ2-7	-	-	TRBV12-3/TRBV12-4	CASSLGFFEQYF	TGTGCCAGCAGTTTGGGGTTCTTCGAGCAGTACTTC
TRBJ2-5	many	TRBD1	TRBV27	CASSFSPRGRVQVTQYF	TGTGCCAGCAGTTTTAGTCCCAGGGGGAGAGTCCAAGTGACCCAGTACTTC
TRBJ2-1	few	-	TRBV4-3	CASSQDPLAGNEQFF	TGCGCCAGCAGCCAAGATCCCCTAGCTGGCAATGAGCAGTTCTTC
TRBJ2-1	few	TRBD2	TRBV24-1	CATSEVLAGPYNEQFF	TGTGCCACCAGTGAGGTACTAGCGGGGCCCTACAATGAGCAGTTCTTC
TRBJ2-6	-	-	TRBV4-3	CASSLIFSGANVLTF	TGCGCCAGCAGCCTTATATTCTCTGGGGCCAACGTCCTGACTTTC
TRBJ1-3	-	TRBD1	TRBV18	CASSPRGQLFSGNTIYF	TGTGCCAGCTCACCGAGGGGACAGCTTTTCTCTGGAAACACCATATATTTT
TRBJ2-1	few	-	TRBV5-1	CASSLLGGGADEQFF	TGCGCCAGCAGCTTACTAGGGGGGGGGGCAGATGAGCAGTTCTTC
TRBJ1-5	few	-	TRBV12-3/TRBV12-4	CASRSDNQDNQPQHF	TGTGCCAGCAGATCAGATAACCAGGACAATCAGCCCCAGCATTTT
TRBJ2-1	-	-	TRBV20-1	CSARLTSRFNEQFF	TGCAGTGCTAGATTAACTAGTCGCTTCAATGAGCAGTTCTTC
TRBJ2-6	few	TRBD2	TRBV12-3/TRBV12-4	CASIIAGASGANVLTF	TGTGCCAGCATTATAGCGGGCGCCTCTGGGGCCAACGTCCTGACTTTC
TRBJ2-1	-	TRBD2	TRBV7-2	CASSLASGNYNEQFF	TGTGCCAGCAGCTTAGCTAGCGGGAATTACAATGAGCAGTTCTTC
TRBJ2-7	-	-	TRBV27	CASSRHEQYF	TGTGCCAGCAGTCGCCACGAGCAGTACTTC
TRBJ1-3	few	-	TRBV7-8	CASSTGQLNTIYF	TGTGCCAGCAGCACTGGACAGTTAAACACCATATATTTT
TRBJ1-1	few	-	TRBV29-1	CSFRGGSNTEAFF	TGCAGCTTCCGTGGTGGGTCGAACACTGAAGCTTTCTTT
TRBJ1-2	-	-	TRBV21-1	CASSKDKGPDYGYTF	TGTGCCAGCAGCAAAGATAAGGGGCCTGACTATGGCTACACCTTC
TRBJ1-1	-	-	TRBV5-1	CASSAADTTEAFF	TGCGCCAGCAGCGCGGCCGATACCACTGAAGCTTTCTTT
TRBJ2-1	few	TRBD2	TRBV30	CAWRNTRAGNNEQFF	TGTGCCTGGAGGAATACTAGAGCGGGGAACAATGAGCAGTTCTTC
TRBJ2-3	-	TRBD1	TRBV20-1	CSATGQGSSDTQYF	TGCAGTGCAACCGGACAGGGGAGTTCAGATACGCAGTATTTT
TRBJ1-2	few	-	TRBV5-5	CASSLEVRGGYTF	TGTGCCAGCAGCTTGGAAGTCAGGGGAGGCTACACCTTC
TRBJ2-7	few	-	TRBV29-1	CSVKKGSYEQYF	TGCAGCGTCAAGAAGGGGTCCTACGAGCAGTACTTC
TRBJ2-1	once	TRBD2	TRBV7-2	CASSSTSPYNEQFF	TGTGCCAGCAGCTCGACTAGCCCTTACAATGAGCAGTTCTTC
TRBJ2-5	few	-	TRBV2	CASTPGASPQETQYF	TGTGCCAGCACCCCTGGGGCGTCTCCCCAAGAGACCCAGTACTTC
TRBJ2-7	-	-	TRBV11-2	CASSPGDWTTYEQYF	TGTGCCAGCAGCCCTGGCGATTGGACGACCTACGAGCAGTACTTC
TRBJ2-7	few	-	TRBV12-3/TRBV12-4	CASSSSRRGYEQYF	TGTGCCAGCAGTTCAAGCAGGCGGGGCTACGAGCAGTACTTC
TRBJ2-1	few	-	TRBV5-5	CASHPVPRLSSYNEQFF	TGTGCCAGCCATCCCGTCCCCCGACTGAGCTCCTACAATGAGCAGTTCTTC
TRBJ1-1	-	-	TRBV20-1	CSAPEPNTEAFF	TGCAGTGCCCCGGAGCCTAACACTGAAGCTTTCTTT
TRBJ2-7	-	-	TRBV21-1	CASSTPTTGRHEQYF	TGTGCCAGCAGCACCCCAACGACAGGGAGGCACGAGCAGTACTTC
TRBJ2-7	-	TRBD1	TRBV12-3/TRBV12-4	CASRVFGTGPYEQYF	TGTGCCAGCAGGGTCTTCGGGACAGGTCCCTACGAGCAGTACTTC
TRBJ2-7	-	-	TRBV20-1	CSANGAGFPEQYF	TGCAGTGCGAATGGTGCGGGCTTCCCCGAGCAGTACTTC
TRBJ2-1	-	-	TRBV25-1	CASSRESFEQFF	TGTGCCAGCAGTCGGGAGAGTTTCGAGCAGTTCTTC
TRBJ1-1	few	TRBD1	TRBV4-3	CASSQAGQVNTEAFF	TGCGCCAGCAGCCAAGCAGGACAGGTGAACACTGAAGCTTTCTTT
TRBJ2-1	many	-	TRBV20-1	CSARWGVGGNEQFF	TGCAGTGCTAGGTGGGGGGTAGGTGGGAATGAGCAGTTCTTC
TRBJ2-5	-	TRBD2	TRBV6-5	CASNSLAGEETQYF	TGTGCCAGCAATTCACTAGCGGGAGAAGAGACCCAGTACTTC
TRBJ1-2	few	-	TRBV20-1	CSARFGRNYGYTF	TGCAGTGCACGATTCGGTCGGAACTATGGCTACACCTTC
TRBJ2-3	-	-	TRBV20-1	CSARVGQNTDTQYF	TGCAGTGCTAGAGTTGGACAGAACACAGATACGCAGTATTTT
TRBJ1-1	-	TRBD1	TRBV5-1	CASHGTAVNTEAFF	TGCGCCAGCCATGGGACAGCCGTGAACACTGAAGCTTTCTTT
TRBJ2-7	-	-	TRBV7-6	CASSLGEVYEQYF	TGTGCCAGCAGCTTAGGCGAAGTTTACGAGCAGTACTTC
TRBJ2-6	few	-	TRBV2	CAGLNRDGANVLTF	TGTGCCGGCTTAAACAGAGATGGGGCCAACGTCCTGACTTTC
TRBJ1-5	-	-	TRBV12-3/TRBV12-4	CASSLWGLGQPQHF	TGTGCCAGCAGTTTGTGGGGTTTGGGTCAGCCCCAGCATTTT
TRBJ2-7	few	-	TRBV6-2/TRBV6-3	CASSYSVSIAYEQYF	TGTGCCAGCAGTTACTCGGTTAGCATCGCCTACGAGCAGTACTTC
TRBJ2-3	few	-	TRBV6-5	CASTGLFVQYF	TGTGCCAGCACAGGGCTTTTCGTGCAGTATTTT
TRBJ2-2	-	TRBD2	TRBV15	CATSRDAGGNTGELFF	TGTGCCACCAGCAGAGACGCGGGGGGGAACACCGGGGAGCTGTTTTTT
TRBJ2-2	-	-	TRBV5-1	CASSLSTATGELFF	TGCGCCAGCAGCTTGTCAACAGCAACCGGGGAGCTGTTTTTT
TRBJ2-1	-	-	TRBV27	CASSPPRGPTYNEQFF	TGTGCCAGCAGCCCCCCCCGGGGGCCAACCTACAATGAGCAGTTCTTC
TRBJ2-1	-	-	TRBV12-3/TRBV12-4	CASTSGIPGDEQFF	TGTGCCAGCACCTCCGGGATCCCGGGGGATGAGCAGTTCTTC
TRBJ2-1	-	TRBD2	TRBV11-2	CASSLAVTSRTNNEQFF	TGTGCCAGCAGCTTAGCCGTGACTAGCAGAACCAACAATGAGCAGTTCTTC
TRBJ2-7	few	TRBD2	TRBV20-1	CSAREAAGYEQYF	TGCAGTGCCCGGGAGGCGGCGGGCTACGAGCAGTACTTC
TRBJ2-3	few	TRBD2	TRBV11-2	CASSYLAGGTADTQYF	TGTGCCAGCAGCTACCTAGCGGGGGGGACGGCAGATACGCAGTATTTT